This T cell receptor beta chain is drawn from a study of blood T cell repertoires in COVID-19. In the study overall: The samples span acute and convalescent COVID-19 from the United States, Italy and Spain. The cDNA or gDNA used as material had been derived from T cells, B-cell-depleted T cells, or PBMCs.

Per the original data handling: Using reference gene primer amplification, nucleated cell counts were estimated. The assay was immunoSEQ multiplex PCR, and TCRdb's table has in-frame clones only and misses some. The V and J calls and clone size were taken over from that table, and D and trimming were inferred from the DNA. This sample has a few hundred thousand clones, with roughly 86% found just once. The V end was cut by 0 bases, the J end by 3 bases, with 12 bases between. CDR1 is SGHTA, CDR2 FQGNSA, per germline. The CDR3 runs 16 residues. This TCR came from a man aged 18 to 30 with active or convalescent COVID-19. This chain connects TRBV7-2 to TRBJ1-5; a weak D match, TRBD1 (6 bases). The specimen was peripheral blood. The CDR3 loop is CASSLAGAGLNQPQHF. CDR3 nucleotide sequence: TGTGCCAGCAGCTTAGCGGGGGCAGGCCTCAATCAGCCCCAGCATTTT.